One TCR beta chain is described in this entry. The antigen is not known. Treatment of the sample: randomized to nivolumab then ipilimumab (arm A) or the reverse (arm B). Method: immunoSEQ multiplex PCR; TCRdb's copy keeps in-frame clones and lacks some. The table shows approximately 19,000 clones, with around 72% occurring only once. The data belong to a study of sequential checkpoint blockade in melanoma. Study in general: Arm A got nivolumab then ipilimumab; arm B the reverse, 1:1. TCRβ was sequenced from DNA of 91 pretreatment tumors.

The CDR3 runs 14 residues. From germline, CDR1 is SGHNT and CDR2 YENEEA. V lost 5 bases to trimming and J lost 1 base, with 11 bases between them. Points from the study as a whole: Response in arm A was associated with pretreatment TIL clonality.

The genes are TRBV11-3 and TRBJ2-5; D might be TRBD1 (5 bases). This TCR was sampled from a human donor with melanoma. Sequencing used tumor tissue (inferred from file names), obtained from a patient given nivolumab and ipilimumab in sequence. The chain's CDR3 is CASSVRQTQETQYF. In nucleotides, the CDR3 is TGTGCCAGCAGCGTCCGACAGACCCAAGAGACCCAGTACTTC.